Listed here are 5 T cell receptor beta chains from one sample, sequenced in a study of cytomegalovirus exposure and HLA in healthy donors. The PCR employed 60 Vbeta primers together with 13 Jbeta primers. The assay was immunoSEQ multiplex PCR, and TCRdb's table has in-frame clones only and misses some. This listing includes approximately 140,000 clones. Sequencing was performed on PBMCs. These receptor sequences come from a woman in her 40s in good health and CMV-seronegative.

The chain is built from TRBV29-1 and TRBJ1-2; a weak D match, TRBD1 (5 bases). There are 14 residues in the CDR3. The germline CDR1 and CDR2 sequences are SQVTM and ANQGSEA. The germline V and J ends were trimmed by 3 bases and 8 bases, with 19 bases remaining between them. CDR3: CSVDRAPSSGGYTF. CDR3 nucleotides: TGCAGCGTTGACAGGGCCCCTAGTTCTGGCGGCTACACCTTC.

The chain is built from TRBV9 and TRBJ2-4; D possibly corresponds to TRBD1 (6 bases). The CDR3 is made up of 15 amino acids. Germline V gene sequence: CDR1 SGDLS, CDR2 YYNGEE. Trimming pared 2 bases from V and 6 bases from J, leaving 15 bases between. The CDR3 sequence is CASSVGRTARNIQYF. The CDR3 DNA sequence: TGTGCCAGCAGCGTTGGGCGGACAGCCCGAAACATTCAGTACTTC. Full variable domain (outside the CDR3, taken from reference TRBV9 and TRBJ2-4): DSGVTQTPKHLITATGQRVTLRCSPRSGDLSVYWYQQSLDQGLQFLIQYYNGEERAKGNILERFSAQQFPDLHSELNLSSLELGDSALYFCASSVGRTARNIQYFGAGTRLSVL.

The chain links TRBV4-1 to TRBJ2-5; TRBD1 matches at 10 bases. This CDR3 has 15 residues. V lost 2 bases, J lost 3 bases, and 3 bases stayed unmatched. The germline CDR1 and CDR2 sequences are MGHRA and YSYEKL. CDR3 nucleotide sequence: TGCGCCAGCAGCCAATTAGGGACAGGGGAAGAGACCCAGTACTTC. Translating it yields CASSQLGTGEETQYF.

The chain carries TRBV5-1 and TRBJ2-7; maybe TRBD2 (7 bases). Germline V lookup: CDR1 SGHRS, CDR2 YFSETQ. The CDR3 has 15 residues. V lost 4 bases and J lost 1, with 15 bases in between. The CDR3 sequence: CASSQGPGGSYEQYV. CDR3 nucleotides: TGCGCCAGCAGCCAGGGGCCGGGGGGATCCTACGAGCAGTACGTC.

The CDR3 sequence: CASIRKAGGDWTEAFF. The CDR3 DNA sequence: TGTGCCAGCATCCGAAAGGCGGGGGGCGACTGGACTGAAGCTTTCTTT. The chain uses TRBV4-2 and TRBJ1-1; D is possibly TRBD1 (6 bases). The CDR3 is 16 amino acids. Deletions cut 7 bases from V and 5 bases from J, with 23 bases between. Germline assignment: CDR1 LGHNA and CDR2 YNFKEQ.